The clone carrying this T cell receptor (beta chain) showed up many times. What it recognizes is unknown. These data come from a study of response to subunit inactivated influenza vaccine. Study outcomes and limitations: Each seasonal influenza vaccination, the authors suggested, recruits few new T cells.

CDR3 length: 13 residues. Germline V lookup: CDR1 SQVTM, CDR2 ANQGSEA. Trimming pared 3 bases from V and 4 bases from J, leaving 12 bases between. TCRdb reprocessed the RT-PCR reads via MiXCR and lists one record per CDR3 protein. The sample gives fewer than 700,000 distinct CDR3 sequences, roughly 13% of which show up once; 13% is in the top ten. The chain uses TRBV29-1 and TRBJ1-1; D not certain. Material: PBMCs from blood, obtained about 40 days after vaccination. The TCR was taken from a man in his fifties or sixties who received an inactivated influenza vaccine. The CDR3 DNA sequence: TGCAGCGTTGACGGCTTGGGGAGCACTGAAGCTTTCTTT. Encoded protein: CSVDGLGSTEAFF.